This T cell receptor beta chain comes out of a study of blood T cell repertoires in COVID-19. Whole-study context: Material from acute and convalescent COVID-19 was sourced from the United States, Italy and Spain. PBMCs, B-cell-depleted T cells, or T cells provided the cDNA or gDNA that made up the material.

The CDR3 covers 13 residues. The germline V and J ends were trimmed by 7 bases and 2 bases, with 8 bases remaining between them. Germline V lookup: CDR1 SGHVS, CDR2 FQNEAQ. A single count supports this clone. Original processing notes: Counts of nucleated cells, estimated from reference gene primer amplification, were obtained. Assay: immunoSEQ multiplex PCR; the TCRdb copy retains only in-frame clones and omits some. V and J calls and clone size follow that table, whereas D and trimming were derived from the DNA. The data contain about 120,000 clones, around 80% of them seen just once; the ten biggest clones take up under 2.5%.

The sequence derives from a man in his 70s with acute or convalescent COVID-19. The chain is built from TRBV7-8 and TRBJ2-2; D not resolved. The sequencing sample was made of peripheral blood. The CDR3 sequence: CASTDLNTGELFF. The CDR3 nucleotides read TGTGCCAGCACCGATCTAAACACCGGGGAGCTGTTTTTT.